Sequencing of this T cell receptor (beta chain) was carried out in a study of blood T cells in healthy people across ages. V was clipped by 6 bases and J by 1 base; unmatched bases: 8. The CDR3 is made up of 17 amino acids. Germline V gives CDR1 MNHNS, CDR2 SASEGT. Study results and caveats: Diversity of TCR beta correlated strongly with naive T cell percentage. Those diversity estimates obtained from one million T cells were thought to be underestimates. CMV status of donors was unknown, possibly confounding expanded clonotype changes.

Turning to this clonotype: No antigen is known for it.

A second about 7 to 12 cycle PCR used barcoded and J-beta primers. TCRdb reprocessed the 5' RACE reads with MiXCR, giving one entry per CDR3 protein. The sample shows around 650,000 distinct CDR3 sequences, 35% to 50% of them seen only once. The extraction recovered at least 6 micrograms of total RNA per sample. Sequenced: blood. This receptor was identified in an older man in good health. The V gene is TRBV6-1, the J gene TRBJ2-6, with 8 bases matching TRBD2. The CDR3 region is CASSQGRGGSGANVLTF. As DNA, the CDR3 is TGTGCCAGCAGCCAGGGACGGGGGGGATCTGGGGCCAACGTCCTGACTTTC.